This TCR beta chain appears in the sequencing data of a study of shared clonotypes between healthy human individuals. Per germline, CDR1 LNHDA and CDR2 SQIVND (reference sequence). After removal of 5 bases from V and 1 base from J, the junction contained 5 bases not matched to a gene. This CDR3 is built from 15 residues. The assay was immunoSEQ multiplex PCR, and TCRdb's table has in-frame clones only and misses some. The sample lists roughly 2.1 million clones, about 93% seen once, with more than 1.5% in the top ten. Terminally differentiated effector memory CD45RA+ cells were left out of the naive CD8 fraction, which was CD45RO-negative and positively selected for CCR7.

This sequence joins TRBV19 and TRBJ2-5; TRBD2 matches 9 bases. The sample comprised naive CD8+ T cells from PBMCs. The TCR originated in a man between 18 and 35 years old in good health. Some clones in this sample may be carry-over from other donors' samples. Written as DNA, the CDR3 is TGTGCCAGTAGTCCACGGACTAGCGTCCAAGAGACCCAGTACTTC. Its protein is CASSPRTSVQETQYF.